A single sample gave rise to the 18 T cell receptor beta chains below, sequenced in a study of CD8+ T cells in alopecia areata. Extracted RNA was reverse transcribed, and the resulting cDNA served as sequencing template. Data came from immunoSEQ multiplex PCR; TCRdb stores just in-frame clones and leaves some out. Of hundreds of thousands of clones listed, about two thirds are singletons. The specimen was CD4+ T cells sorted from blood, collected at week 0. The source of these receptors is a human donor with alopecia areata.

Of note for this clone: The same CDR3 can be traced to other DNA sequences in this sample. The rearrangement uses TRBV5-1 and TRBJ2-7; D is perhaps TRBD1 (5 bases). V lost 2 bases to trimming and J lost 2 bases, with 8 bases between them. CDR1 and CDR2 (germline): SGHRS, YFSETQ. CDR3 size: 13 residues. As DNA, the CDR3 is TGCGCCAGCAGCTTCCAAGGGGCCTACGAGCAGTACTTC. Translating it yields CASSFQGAYEQYF.

The V gene is TRBV9, the J gene TRBJ2-7, with 13 bases lining up with TRBD2. This CDR3 is built from 15 residues. In germline, CDR1 is SGDLS, CDR2 YYNGEE. V shed 4 bases, J shed 1 base, and the junction held 2 bases outside the gene matches. The CDR3 DNA is TGTGCCAGCAGCTCGGGACTAGCGGGGTCCTACGAGCAGTACTTC. This sequence encodes CASSSGLAGSYEQYF.

The CDR3 DNA is TGTGCCAGCAGCGTATATGGCAGCAACTATGGCTACACCTTC. Protein: CASSVYGSNYGYTF. This chain uses TRBV9 with TRBJ1-2, with D hard to call. Trimming left V 1 base short and J 2 bases short, with 9 bases between. The length of the CDR3 is 14 residues. Per germline, CDR1 SGDLS and CDR2 YYNGEE.

This clone appeared a few times. The chain uses TRBV6-5 and TRBJ2-1, with 7 positions matching TRBD1. CDR1 MNHEY and CDR2 SVGAGI come from the germline V gene. After removal of 6 bases from V and 0 bases from J, the junction contained 5 bases not matched to a gene. The CDR3 runs 15 residues. The CDR3 coding sequence is TGTGCCAGCAGAGAGACAGGGAGCTCCTACAATGAGCAGTTCTTC. Its protein is CASRETGSSYNEQFF.

J is TRBJ2-1 and V is TRBV29-1, with D tentatively TRBD2 (5 bases). Per the germline V gene, CDR1 is SQVTM and CDR2 is ANQGSEA. The CDR3 contains 15 residues. Trimming shortened V by 6 bases and J by 2 bases, and 17 bases separated the two germline ends. The CDR3 loop is CSVRLGSGTYNEQFF. Written as DNA, the CDR3 is TGCAGCGTCCGCCTGGGATCGGGAACCTACAATGAGCAGTTCTTC.

This chain joins TRBV7-6 and TRBJ2-1, with 8 bases lining up with TRBD2. Trimming at V came to 0 bases and at J to 9 bases, leaving 10 bases not matched to a gene. CDR3 length: 16 residues. Germline lookup yields CDR1 SGHVS and CDR2 FNYEAQ. CDR3 DNA sequence: TGTGCCAGCAGCTTAGCAATCGGGGGGGGCCGTGGTGAGCAGTTCTTC. Translation: CASSLAIGGGRGEQFF.

This clone was found a few times. The genes are TRBV19 and TRBJ2-7; D call uncertain. V shed 4 bases and J shed 0 bases, with 10 bases lying between them. Germline V gene lookup returns CDR1 LNHDA and CDR2 SQIVND (reference sequence). The CDR3 extends over 14 amino acids. CDR3: CASSSVAGSYEQYF. CDR3 in DNA: TGTGCCAGTAGTAGTGTGGCAGGCTCCTACGAGCAGTACTTC.

This clone has only a few counts. The V and J genes are TRBV7-2 and TRBJ2-3; unclear D gene. The V end was cut by 2 bases, the J end by 2 bases, with 8 bases between. Germline CDR1 SGHTA, CDR2 FQGNSA. The CDR3 sequence is 14 residues long. DNA for the CDR3: TGTGCCAGCAGCTTAAGCCGGCCCACAGATACGCAGTATTTT. This gives the protein CASSLSRPTDTQYF.

The chain links TRBV5-1 to TRBJ1-1, with 8 bases matching TRBD1. This CDR3 has 14 residues. Germline CDR1 is SGHRS and CDR2 is YFSETQ. V shed 1 base, J shed 6 bases, and the junction held 5 bases outside the gene matches. Written as DNA, the CDR3 is TGCGCCAGCAGCTTGTCCCAGGGGGCCGCTGAAGCTTTCTTT. It yields the protein CASSLSQGAAEAFF.

The rearrangement joins TRBV5-1 to TRBJ2-1, with TRBD1 matching 7 bases. J was trimmed by 4 bases and V by 4 bases; bases with no gene match: 8. Germline values: CDR1 SGHRS, CDR2 YFSETQ. This CDR3 spans 15 amino acids. CDR3 residues: CASSPDRVSYNEQFF. CDR3 DNA sequence: TGCGCCAGCAGCCCCGACAGGGTTTCTTACAATGAGCAGTTCTTC.

The rearrangement joins TRBV30 to TRBJ1-1, with D perhaps matching TRBD1 (6 bases). Trimming took 3 bases from V and 1 from J, leaving 18 bases between them. CDR1 is GTSNPN, CDR2 SVGIG, per germline (reference sequence). This CDR3 contains 16 residues. CDR3 amino acids: CAWRRGQLSPNTEAFF. The CDR3 nucleotides read TGTGCCTGGAGAAGAGGACAGCTTTCCCCGAACACTGAAGCTTTCTTT.

In DNA form, the CDR3 reads TGTGCCAGTACCCCTCGGGGGGGCTACGGCACTGAAGCTTTCTTT. It translates to CASTPRGGYGTEAFF. The V call is TRBV19, the J call TRBJ1-1; TRBD1 might be the D (6 bases). CDR1 is LNHDA and CDR2 is SQIVND in the germline V gene (reference sequence). The CDR3 runs to 15 residues. Trimming removed 7 bases at V and 4 bases at J, with 19 bases between. Filled out from reference TRBV19 and TRBJ1-1, the complete variable domain reads DGGITQSPKYLFRKEGQNVTLSCEQNLNHDAMYWYRQDPGQGLRLIYYSQIVNDFQKGDIAEGYSVSREKKESFPLTVTSAQKNPTAFYLCASTPRGGYGTEAFFGQGTRLTVV.

This clone occurred a few times. This chain uses TRBV10-2 with TRBJ2-7, with D tentatively TRBD1 or TRBD2 (5 bases each). The germline V gene encodes CDR1 WSHSY and CDR2 SAAADI. Deletions cut 5 bases from V and 3 bases from J, with 14 bases between. There are 14 residues in the CDR3. The CDR3 region is CASSPGTVNYEQYF. In DNA form, the CDR3 reads TGCGCCAGCAGTCCCGGGACCGTAAACTACGAGCAGTACTTC.

The chain has TRBV2 and TRBJ2-1; TRBD2 might be the D (5 bases). Germline loops: CDR1 SNHLY, CDR2 FYNNEI. V lost 4 bases and J lost 2, with 12 bases in between. The CDR3 runs to 15 residues. CDR3 bases: TGTGCCAGCAGTGCTAGAGCGGACCCCTACAATGAGCAGTTCTTC. Translated, it gives CASSARADPYNEQFF.

The CDR3 DNA follows: TGTGCCAGCAGCTTAAGACAGGGAACCAACGTCCTGACTTTC. Its translation: CASSLRQGTNVLTF. The chain is built from TRBV7-8 and TRBJ2-6, with 7 nucleotides matching TRBD1. This CDR3 is built from 14 residues. Unmatched junction bases numbered 3, after V lost 2 bases and J lost 8 bases. From germline, CDR1 is SGHVS and CDR2 FQNEAQ. Filled out from reference TRBV7-8 and TRBJ2-6, the complete variable domain reads GAGVSQSPRYKVAKRGQDVALRCDPISGHVSLFWYQQALGQGPEFLTYFQNEAQLDKSGLPSDRFFAERPEGSVSTLKIQRTQQEDSAVYLCASSLRQGTNVLTFGAGSRLTVL.

This clone occurred once. The V and J genes are TRBV19 and TRBJ1-1; D gene unclear. Per germline, CDR1 LNHDA and CDR2 SQIVND (reference sequence). This CDR3 region has 14 residues. V gave up 8 bases and J gave up 5 bases, with 18 bases separating them. The CDR3 reads CASAPTSGITEAFF. The CDR3 nucleotides are TGTGCCAGTGCGCCTACCTCGGGTATTACTGAAGCTTTCTTT.

This clone was recorded only once. The chain links TRBV25-1 to TRBJ2-7; perhaps TRBD2 as D (5 bases). Deletions cut 2 bases from V and 3 bases from J, with 8 bases between. The CDR3 contains 13 residues. Germline CDR1 MGHDK, CDR2 SYGVNS. The CDR3, as DNA: TGTGCCAGCAGTGAACTGGCGGGCTACGAGCAGTACTTC. It encodes CASSELAGYEQYF.

The CDR3 sequence: CATGRQETQYF. Here the CDR3 DNA reads TGTGCCACAGGCCGACAAGAGACCCAGTACTTC. The chain joins TRBV10-3 to TRBJ2-5; D is ambiguous. Trimming cost V 10 bases and J 2 bases, with 8 bases left between them. Germline assignment: CDR1 ENHRY and CDR2 SYGVKD. CDR3 length: 11 amino acids.